This record covers a single T cell receptor beta chain. RNA transcripts were the source from which TCR beta CDR3 regions were amplified. First-round RT-PCR relied on HTBI primers, and a second-round multiplex PCR came next. TCRdb passed the multiplex PCR reads through MiXCR, listing each CDR3 protein once. This table has over a million distinct CDR3 sequences, about 40% appearing once. Germline trimming cut 8 bases from V and 5 bases from J; bases unmatched to any gene: 15. The CDR3 spans 16 residues. Germline assignment: CDR1 MNHNS and CDR2 SASEGT. This sample stems from a study of Graves' ophthalmopathy and Graves' hyperthyroidism.

The rearrangement uses TRBV6-1 and TRBJ1-2; 9 bases line up with TRBD1. Sequenced material: peripheral blood or thyroid tissue (not recorded which). This clonotype originated in an adult man with Graves' hyperthyroidism. The CDR3 region is CASEPTSGTGHYGYTF. The CDR3 bases are TGTGCCAGCGAACCTACCTCCGGGACAGGGCATTATGGCTACACCTTC.